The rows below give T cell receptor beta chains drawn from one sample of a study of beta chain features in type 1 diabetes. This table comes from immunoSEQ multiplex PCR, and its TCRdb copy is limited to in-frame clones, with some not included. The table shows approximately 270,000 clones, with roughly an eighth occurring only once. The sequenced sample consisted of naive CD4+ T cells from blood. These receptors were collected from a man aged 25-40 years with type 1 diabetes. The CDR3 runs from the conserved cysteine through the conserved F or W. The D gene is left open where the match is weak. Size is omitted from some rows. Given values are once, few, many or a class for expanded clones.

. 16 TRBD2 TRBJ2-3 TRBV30 CAWSPGTSGRADTQYF TGTGCCTGGAGTCCTGGGACTAGCGGGAGAGCAGATACGCAGTATTTT
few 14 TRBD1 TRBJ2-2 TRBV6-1 CASRDRGGTGELFF TGTGCCAGCAGAGACAGGGGTGGGACCGGGGAGCTGTTTTTT
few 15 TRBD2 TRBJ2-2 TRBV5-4 CASSPFSGGGRELFF TGTGCCAGCAGCCCCTTCTCCGGGGGGGGTCGGGAGCTGTTTTTT
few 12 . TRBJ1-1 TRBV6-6 CASSFQVLEAFF TGTGCCAGCAGTTTCCAGGTTCTTGAGGCTTTCTTT
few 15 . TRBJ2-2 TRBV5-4 CASSLAPLATGELFF TGTGCCAGCAGCTTGGCCCCACTAGCAACCGGGGAGCTGTTTTTT
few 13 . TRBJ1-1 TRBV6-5 CASIPGGREEAFF TGTGCCAGCATCCCGGGGGGGAGAGAAGAAGCTTTCTTT
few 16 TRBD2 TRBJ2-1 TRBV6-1 CASSETSGASYNEQFF TGTGCCAGCAGTGAAACTAGCGGGGCGTCCTACAATGAGCAGTTCTTC
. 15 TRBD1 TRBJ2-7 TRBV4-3 CASSQDPRGIYEQYF TGCGCCAGCAGCCAAGATCCCAGGGGGATCTACGAGCAGTACTTC
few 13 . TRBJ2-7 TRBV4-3 CASSQGLSYEQYF TGCGCCAGCAGCCAAGGGCTGTCCTACGAGCAGTACTTC
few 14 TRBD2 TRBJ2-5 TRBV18 CASSRTSGQETQYF TGTGCCAGCTCGCGGACTAGCGGCCAAGAGACCCAGTACTTC
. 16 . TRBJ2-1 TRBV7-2 CASSFLSGVSYNEQFF TGTGCCAGCAGCTTTTTGAGCGGAGTCTCCTACAATGAGCAGTTCTTC
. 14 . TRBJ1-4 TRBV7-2 CASSRTATNEKLFF TGTGCCAGCAGCCGGACAGCAACTAATGAAAAACTGTTTTTT
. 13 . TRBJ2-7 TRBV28 CASNPGSAYEQYF TGTGCCAGCAACCCTGGCTCCGCCTACGAGCAGTACTTC
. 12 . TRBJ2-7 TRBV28 CASSLLGSEQYF TGTGCCAGCAGTTTGTTAGGGAGCGAGCAGTACTTC
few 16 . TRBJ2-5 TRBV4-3 CASSQAQGGDQETQYF TGCGCCAGCAGCCAAGCTCAGGGAGGAGACCAAGAGACCCAGTACTTC
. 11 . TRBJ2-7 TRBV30 CAWSQGYEQYF TGTGCCTGGAGTCAGGGTTACGAGCAGTACTTC
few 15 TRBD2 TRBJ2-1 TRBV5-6 CASSWGTSGNDEQFF TGTGCCAGCAGCTGGGGGACTAGCGGGAATGATGAGCAGTTCTTC
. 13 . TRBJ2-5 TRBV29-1 CSVELFGLETQYF TGCAGCGTTGAGTTATTCGGGTTGGAGACCCAGTACTTC
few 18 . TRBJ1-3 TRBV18 CASSPSTQTRGSGNTIYF TGTGCCAGCTCACCAAGTACACAAACGCGGGGATCTGGAAACACCATATATTTT
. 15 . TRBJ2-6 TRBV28 CASTIGGAGANVLTF TGTGCCAGCACTATTGGAGGGGCTGGGGCCAACGTCCTGACTTTC
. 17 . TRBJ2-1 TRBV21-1 CASAADRAPSRDNEQFF TGTGCCAGCGCTGCAGACAGGGCCCCCTCCCGGGACAATGAGCAGTTCTTC
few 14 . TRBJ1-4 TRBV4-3 CASSQEVNGEKLFF TGCGCCAGCAGCCAAGAAGTAAACGGTGAAAAACTGTTTTTT
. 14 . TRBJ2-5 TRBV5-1 CASSLASGEETQYF TGCGCCAGCAGCTTGGCCTCAGGGGAAGAGACCCAGTACTTC
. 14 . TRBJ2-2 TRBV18 CASSPGMNTGELFF TGTGCCAGCTCACCGGGCATGAACACCGGGGAGCTGTTTTTT